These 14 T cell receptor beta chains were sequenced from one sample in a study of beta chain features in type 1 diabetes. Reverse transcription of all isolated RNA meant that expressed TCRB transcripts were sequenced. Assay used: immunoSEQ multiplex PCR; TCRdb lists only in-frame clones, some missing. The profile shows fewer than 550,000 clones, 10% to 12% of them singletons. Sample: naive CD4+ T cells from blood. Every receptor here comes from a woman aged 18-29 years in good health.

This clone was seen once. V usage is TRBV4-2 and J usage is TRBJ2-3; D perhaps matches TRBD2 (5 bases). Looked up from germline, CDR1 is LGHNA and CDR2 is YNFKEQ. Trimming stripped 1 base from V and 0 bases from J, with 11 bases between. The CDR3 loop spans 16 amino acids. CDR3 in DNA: TGTGCCAGCAGCCAAGTTGAAGCGGAAAGCACAGATACGCAGTATTTT. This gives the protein CASSQVEAESTDTQYF.

The CDR3 DNA reads as TGCGCCAGCAGCCAGTACACCGGGACTAGCGGGAGTAATGAGCAGTTCTTC. Its protein is CASSQYTGTSGSNEQFF. The chain joins TRBV4-3 to TRBJ2-1; 14 positions agree with TRBD2. The CDR3 totals 17 residues. Germline CDR1 LGHNA, CDR2 YSLEER. Unmatched junction bases numbered 8, after V lost 3 bases and J lost 7 bases.

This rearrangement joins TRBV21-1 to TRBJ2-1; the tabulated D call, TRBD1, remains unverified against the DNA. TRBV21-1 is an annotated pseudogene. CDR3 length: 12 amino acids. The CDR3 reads CASRQAPRGQFF. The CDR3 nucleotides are TGTGCCAGCAGACAGGCCCCCAGGGGGCAGTTCTTC.

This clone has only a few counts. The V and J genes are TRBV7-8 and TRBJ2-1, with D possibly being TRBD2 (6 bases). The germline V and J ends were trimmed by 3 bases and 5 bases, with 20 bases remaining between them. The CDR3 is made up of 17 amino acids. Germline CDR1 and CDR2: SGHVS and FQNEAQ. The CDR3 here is CASSFRPRGIRDNEQFF. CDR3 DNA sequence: TGTGCCAGCAGCTTCCGTCCGCGGGGAATTAGAGACAATGAGCAGTTCTTC.

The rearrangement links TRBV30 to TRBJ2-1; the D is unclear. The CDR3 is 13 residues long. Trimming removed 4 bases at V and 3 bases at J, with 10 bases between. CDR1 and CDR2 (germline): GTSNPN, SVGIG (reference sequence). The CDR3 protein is CAWTSPHYNEQFF. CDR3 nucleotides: TGTGCCTGGACTTCCCCTCACTACAATGAGCAGTTCTTC.

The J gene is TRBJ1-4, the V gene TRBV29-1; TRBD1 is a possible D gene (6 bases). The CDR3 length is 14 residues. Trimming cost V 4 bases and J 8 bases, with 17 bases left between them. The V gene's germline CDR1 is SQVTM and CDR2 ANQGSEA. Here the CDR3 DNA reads TGCAGCGTTGTTTTTTACAGGGATAGCGAAAAACTGTTTTTT. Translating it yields CSVVFYRDSEKLFF.

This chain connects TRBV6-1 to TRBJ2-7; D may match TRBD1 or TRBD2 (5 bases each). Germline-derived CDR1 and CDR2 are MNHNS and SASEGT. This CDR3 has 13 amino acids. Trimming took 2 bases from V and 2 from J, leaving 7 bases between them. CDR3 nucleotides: TGTGCCAGCAGTGAAAGGGGACCCTACGAGCAGTACGTC. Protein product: CASSERGPYEQYV.

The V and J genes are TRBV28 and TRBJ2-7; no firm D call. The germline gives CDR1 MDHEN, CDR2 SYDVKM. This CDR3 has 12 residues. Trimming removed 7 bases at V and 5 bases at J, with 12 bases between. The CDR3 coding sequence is TGTGCCAGCACACGGGTGGTGGACGAGCAGTACGTC. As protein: CASTRVVDEQYV.

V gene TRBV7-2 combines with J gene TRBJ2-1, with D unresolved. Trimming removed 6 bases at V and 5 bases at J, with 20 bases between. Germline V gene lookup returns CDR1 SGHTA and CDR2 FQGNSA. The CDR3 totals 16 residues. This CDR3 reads CASRTTSLHFDNEQFF. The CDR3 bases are TGTGCCAGCAGAACCACTTCCCTTCACTTCGACAATGAGCAGTTCTTC.

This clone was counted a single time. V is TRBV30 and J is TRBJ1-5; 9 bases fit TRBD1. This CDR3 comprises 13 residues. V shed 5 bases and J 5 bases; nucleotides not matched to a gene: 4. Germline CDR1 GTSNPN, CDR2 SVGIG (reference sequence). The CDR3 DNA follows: TGTGCCTGGGCGGACAGGGGTGATCAGCCCCAGCATTTT. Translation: CAWADRGDQPQHF.

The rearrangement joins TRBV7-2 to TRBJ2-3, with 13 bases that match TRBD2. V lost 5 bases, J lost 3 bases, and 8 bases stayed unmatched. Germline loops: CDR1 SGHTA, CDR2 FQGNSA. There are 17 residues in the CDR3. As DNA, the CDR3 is TGTGCCAGCAGCACCCGACTAGCGGGAGGCCTTACAGATACGCAGTATTTT. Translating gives CASSTRLAGGLTDTQYF.

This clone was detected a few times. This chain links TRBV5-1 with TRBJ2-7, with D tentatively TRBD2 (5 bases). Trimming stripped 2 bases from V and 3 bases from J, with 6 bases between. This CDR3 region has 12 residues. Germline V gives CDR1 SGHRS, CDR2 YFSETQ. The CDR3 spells CASSFTSYEQYF. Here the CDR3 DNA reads TGCGCCAGCAGCTTCACTAGCTACGAGCAGTACTTC.

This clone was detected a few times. The CDR3 region is CASSPGLAGAGETQYF. The CDR3 coding sequence is TGTGCCAGCAGCCCCGGACTAGCGGGAGCAGGGGAGACCCAGTACTTC. The chain couples TRBV9 to TRBJ2-5; the match to TRBD2 covers 13 bases. CDR3 length: 16 amino acids. Per germline, CDR1 SGDLS and CDR2 YYNGEE. V lost 4 bases and J lost 5; bases outside the gene matches: 8.

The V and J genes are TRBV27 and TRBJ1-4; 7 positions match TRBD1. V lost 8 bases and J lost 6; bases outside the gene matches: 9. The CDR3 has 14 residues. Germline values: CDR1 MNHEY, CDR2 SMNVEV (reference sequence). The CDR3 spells CASGRHTGDEKLFF. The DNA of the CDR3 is TGTGCCAGCGGAAGACACACAGGGGATGAAAAACTGTTTTTT.